The present T cell receptor (beta chain) was sequenced within a study of blood T cell repertoires in COVID-19. Everyone who took part was roughly 18 to 89 years old, and they came from 24 US areas. Participants' own reports of clinical history determined their cohort assignment. The V gene's germline CDR1 is SEHNR and CDR2 FQNEAQ (reference sequence). With 7 bases clipped from V and 0 bases from J, the junction kept 1 base outside the gene matches. CDR3 size: 14 residues. TCRdb keeps only in-frame clones here, not all; method: immunoSEQ multiplex PCR. Of about 400,000 clones detected, approximately 91% appear once; the ten largest clones hold approximately 2%.

The chain carries TRBV7-9 and TRBJ2-2, with 8 positions matching TRBD2. Sequencing was performed on PBMCs or T cells enriched from blood (not recorded which). The sequence came from a woman between 35 and 50 years old with acute COVID-19. This CDR3 reads CASKLAANTGELFF. The CDR3 DNA is TGTGCCAGCAAACTAGCGGCGAACACCGGGGAGCTGTTTTTT.